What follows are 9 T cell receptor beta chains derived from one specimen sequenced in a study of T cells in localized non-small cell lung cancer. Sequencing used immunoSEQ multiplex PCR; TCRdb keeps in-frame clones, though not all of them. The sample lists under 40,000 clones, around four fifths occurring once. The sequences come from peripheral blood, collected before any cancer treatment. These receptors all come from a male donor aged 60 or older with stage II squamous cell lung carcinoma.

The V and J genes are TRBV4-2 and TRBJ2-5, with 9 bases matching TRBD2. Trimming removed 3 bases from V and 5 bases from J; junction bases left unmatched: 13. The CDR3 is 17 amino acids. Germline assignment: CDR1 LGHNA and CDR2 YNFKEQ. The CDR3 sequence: CASSQAQAGGPRETQYF. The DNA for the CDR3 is TGTGCCAGCAGCCAGGCTCAAGCGGGGGGCCCTCGGGAGACCCAGTACTTC.

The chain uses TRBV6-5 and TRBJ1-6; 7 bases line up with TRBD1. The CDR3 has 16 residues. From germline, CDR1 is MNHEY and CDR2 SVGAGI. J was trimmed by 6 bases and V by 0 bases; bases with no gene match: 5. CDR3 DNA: TGTGCCAGCAGTTACTCCCCCGGGACAGTTAATTCACCCCTCCACTTT. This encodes CASSYSPGTVNSPLHF.

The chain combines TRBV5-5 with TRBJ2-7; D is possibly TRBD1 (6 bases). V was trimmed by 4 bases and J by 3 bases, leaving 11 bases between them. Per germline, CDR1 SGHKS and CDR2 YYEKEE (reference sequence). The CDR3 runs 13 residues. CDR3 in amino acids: CASSRDIYYEQYF. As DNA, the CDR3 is TGTGCCAGCAGCCGGGACATTTACTACGAGCAGTACTTC.

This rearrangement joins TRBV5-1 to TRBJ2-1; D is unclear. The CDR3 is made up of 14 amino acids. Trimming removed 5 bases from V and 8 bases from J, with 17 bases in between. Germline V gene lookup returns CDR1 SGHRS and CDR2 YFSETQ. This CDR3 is CASRSGSPWDEQFF. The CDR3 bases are TGCGCCAGCAGATCTGGATCACCTTGGGATGAGCAGTTCTTC. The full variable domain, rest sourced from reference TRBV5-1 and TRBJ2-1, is KAGVTQTPRYLIKTRGQQVTLSCSPISGHRSVSWYQQTPGQGLQFLFEYFSETQRNKGNFPGRFSGRQFSNSRSEMNVSTLELGDSALYLCASRSGSPWDEQFFGPGTRLTVL.

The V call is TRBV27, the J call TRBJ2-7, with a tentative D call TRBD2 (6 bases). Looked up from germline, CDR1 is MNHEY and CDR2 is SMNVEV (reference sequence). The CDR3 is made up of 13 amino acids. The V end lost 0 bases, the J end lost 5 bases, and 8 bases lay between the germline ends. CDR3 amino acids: CASSLSTRNEQYF. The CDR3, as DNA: TGTGCCAGCAGTTTATCGACTAGAAACGAGCAGTACTTC.

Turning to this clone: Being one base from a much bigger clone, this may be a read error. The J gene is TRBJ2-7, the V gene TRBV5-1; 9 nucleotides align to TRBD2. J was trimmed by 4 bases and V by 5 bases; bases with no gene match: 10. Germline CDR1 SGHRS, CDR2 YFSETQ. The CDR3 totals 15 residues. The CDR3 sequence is CASRVMTSGIYEQYF. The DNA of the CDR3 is TGCGCCAGCAGGGTAATGACTAGCGGAATTTACGAGCAGTACTTC.

The DNA for the CDR3 is TGTGCCAGCGCCACATCAGGGGGCATGGGCGGGGAGCTGTTTTTT. It translates to CASATSGGMGGELFF. J is TRBJ2-2 and V is TRBV5-4; 8 bases are a match to TRBD1. CDR1 and CDR2 from the germline V gene are SGHNT and YYREEE (reference sequence). The V segment lost 7 bases and the J segment 7 bases; nucleotides outside the gene matches: 12. This CDR3 region has 15 residues.

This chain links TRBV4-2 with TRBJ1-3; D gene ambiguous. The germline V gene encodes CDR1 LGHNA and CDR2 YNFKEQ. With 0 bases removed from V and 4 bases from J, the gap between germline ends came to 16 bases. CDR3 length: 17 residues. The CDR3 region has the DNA TGTGCCAGCAGCCAAGAGGCCTCCGCTAACCTAGGAAACACCATATATTTT. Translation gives CASSQEASANLGNTIYF.

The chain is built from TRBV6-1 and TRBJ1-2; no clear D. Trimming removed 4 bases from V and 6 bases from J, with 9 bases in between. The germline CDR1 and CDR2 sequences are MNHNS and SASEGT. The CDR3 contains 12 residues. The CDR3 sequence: CASSVVGDGYTF. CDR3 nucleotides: TGTGCCAGCAGTGTCGTTGGGGATGGCTACACCTTC.